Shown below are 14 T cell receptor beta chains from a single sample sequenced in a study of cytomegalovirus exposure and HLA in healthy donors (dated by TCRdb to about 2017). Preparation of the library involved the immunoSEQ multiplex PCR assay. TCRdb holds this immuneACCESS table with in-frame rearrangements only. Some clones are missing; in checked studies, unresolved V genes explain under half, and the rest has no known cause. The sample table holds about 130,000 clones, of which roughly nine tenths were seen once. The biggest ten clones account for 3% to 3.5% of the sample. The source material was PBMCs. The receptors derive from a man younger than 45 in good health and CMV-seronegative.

This CDR3 reads CASSSGTSGLEQFF. CDR3 DNA: TGTGCCAGCAGTTCCGGGACTAGCGGGTTAGAGCAGTTCTTC. The chain recombines TRBV27 with TRBJ2-1; TRBD2 agrees at 12 bases. The CDR3 has 14 amino acids. The V gene end was trimmed by 4 bases and the J gene end by 10 bases; junction bases not matched to a gene: 5. The germline V gene encodes CDR1 MNHEY and CDR2 SMNVEV (reference sequence).

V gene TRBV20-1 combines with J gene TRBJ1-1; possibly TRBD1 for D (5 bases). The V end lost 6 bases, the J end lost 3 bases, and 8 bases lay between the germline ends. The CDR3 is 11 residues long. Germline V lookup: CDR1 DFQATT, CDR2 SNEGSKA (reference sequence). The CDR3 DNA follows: TGCAGTGCAAACAGGTACACTGAAGCTTTCTTT. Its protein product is CSANRYTEAFF.

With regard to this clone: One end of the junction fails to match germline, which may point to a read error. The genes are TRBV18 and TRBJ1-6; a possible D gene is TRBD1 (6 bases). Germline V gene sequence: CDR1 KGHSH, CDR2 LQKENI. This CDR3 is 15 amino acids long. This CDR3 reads CASSPRGSYDSPLHF. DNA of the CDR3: TGTGCCAGCTCACCAAGGGGGAGCTATGATTCACCCCTCCACTTT.

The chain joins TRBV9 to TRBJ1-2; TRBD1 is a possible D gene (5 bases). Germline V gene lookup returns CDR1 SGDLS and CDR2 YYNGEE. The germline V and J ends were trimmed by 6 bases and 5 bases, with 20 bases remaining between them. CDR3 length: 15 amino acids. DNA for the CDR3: TGTGCCAGCACCGGCCGGGACCAGGAGGGTTATGGCTACACCTTC. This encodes CASTGRDQEGYGYTF.

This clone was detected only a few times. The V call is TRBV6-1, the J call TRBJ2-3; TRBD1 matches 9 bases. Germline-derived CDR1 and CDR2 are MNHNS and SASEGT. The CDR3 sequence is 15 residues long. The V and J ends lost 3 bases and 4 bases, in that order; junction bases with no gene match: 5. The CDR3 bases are TGTGCCAGCAGTGAGGTCAGGACAGGGGCAGATACGCAGTATTTT. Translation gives CASSEVRTGADTQYF.

CDR3 sequence: CASSLVGQGDYTF. CDR3 DNA: TGTGCCAGCAGCTTAGTGGGACAGGGGGACTACACCTTC. The V gene is TRBV7-2, the J gene TRBJ1-2, with TRBD1 identical over 11 bases. V shed 1 base, J shed 10 bases, and the junction held 2 bases outside the gene matches. The germline gives CDR1 SGHTA, CDR2 FQGNSA. The CDR3 consists of 13 residues.

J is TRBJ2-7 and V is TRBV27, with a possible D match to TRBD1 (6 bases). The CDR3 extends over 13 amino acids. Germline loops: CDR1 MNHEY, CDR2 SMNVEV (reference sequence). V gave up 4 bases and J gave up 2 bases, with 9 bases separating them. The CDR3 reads CASSYRDAYEQYF. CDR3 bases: TGTGCCAGCAGTTACAGGGATGCCTACGAGCAGTACTTC.

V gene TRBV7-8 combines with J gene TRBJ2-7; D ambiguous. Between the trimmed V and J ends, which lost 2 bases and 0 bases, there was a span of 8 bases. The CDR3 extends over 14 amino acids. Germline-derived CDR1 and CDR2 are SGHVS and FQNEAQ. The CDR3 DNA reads TGTGCCAGCAGCTTACGATGGAGCTCCTACGAGCAGTACTTC. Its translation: CASSLRWSSYEQYF.

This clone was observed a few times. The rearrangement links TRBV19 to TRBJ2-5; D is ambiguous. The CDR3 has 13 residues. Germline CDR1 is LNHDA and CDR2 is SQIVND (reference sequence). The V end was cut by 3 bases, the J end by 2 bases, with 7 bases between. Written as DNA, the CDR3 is TGTGCCAGTAGTATTCAGAATCAAGAGACCCAGTACTTC. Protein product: CASSIQNQETQYF.

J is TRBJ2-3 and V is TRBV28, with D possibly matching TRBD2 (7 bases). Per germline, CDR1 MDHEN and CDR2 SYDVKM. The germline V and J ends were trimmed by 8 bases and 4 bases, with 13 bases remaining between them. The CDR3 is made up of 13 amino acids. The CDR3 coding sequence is TGTGCCAGCCTAAGGGGGGGCGCAGATACGCAGTATTTT. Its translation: CASLRGGADTQYF.

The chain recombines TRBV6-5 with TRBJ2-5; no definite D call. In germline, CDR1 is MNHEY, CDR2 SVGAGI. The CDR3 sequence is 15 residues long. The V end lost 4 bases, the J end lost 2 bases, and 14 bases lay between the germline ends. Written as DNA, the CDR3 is TGTGCCAGCAGTTTTAGCCCCTCAACACAAGAGACCCAGTACTTC. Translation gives CASSFSPSTQETQYF.

CDR3 sequence: CASSPRTSGAYNEQFF. Here the CDR3 DNA reads TGTGCCAGCAGCCCCAGGACTAGCGGCGCCTACAATGAGCAGTTCTTC. The V gene is TRBV11-3, the J gene TRBJ2-1, with 10 bases that match TRBD2. Germline V gene sequence: CDR1 SGHNT, CDR2 YENEEA. Losses at the gene ends were 5 bases for V and 2 bases for J; bases not matched to a gene: 6. The CDR3 consists of 16 residues.

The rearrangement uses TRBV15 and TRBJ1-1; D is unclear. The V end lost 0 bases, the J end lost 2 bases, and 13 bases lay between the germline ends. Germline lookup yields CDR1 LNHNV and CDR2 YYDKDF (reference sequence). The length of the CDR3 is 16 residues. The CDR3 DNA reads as TGTGCCACCAGCAGAGATTTAGCCGCGATAAACACTGAAGCTTTCTTT. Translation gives CATSRDLAAINTEAFF.

CDR3 DNA: TGTGCCAGCAGAGCCACAGGGGACAACACCGGGGAGCTGTTTTTT. Amino acid sequence: CASRATGDNTGELFF. This chain joins TRBV5-4 and TRBJ2-2; 7 bases fit TRBD1. The CDR3 contains 15 residues. Germline CDR1 reads SGHNT; CDR2 reads YYREEE (reference sequence). Losses at the gene ends were 5 bases for V and 2 bases for J; bases not matched to a gene: 6.